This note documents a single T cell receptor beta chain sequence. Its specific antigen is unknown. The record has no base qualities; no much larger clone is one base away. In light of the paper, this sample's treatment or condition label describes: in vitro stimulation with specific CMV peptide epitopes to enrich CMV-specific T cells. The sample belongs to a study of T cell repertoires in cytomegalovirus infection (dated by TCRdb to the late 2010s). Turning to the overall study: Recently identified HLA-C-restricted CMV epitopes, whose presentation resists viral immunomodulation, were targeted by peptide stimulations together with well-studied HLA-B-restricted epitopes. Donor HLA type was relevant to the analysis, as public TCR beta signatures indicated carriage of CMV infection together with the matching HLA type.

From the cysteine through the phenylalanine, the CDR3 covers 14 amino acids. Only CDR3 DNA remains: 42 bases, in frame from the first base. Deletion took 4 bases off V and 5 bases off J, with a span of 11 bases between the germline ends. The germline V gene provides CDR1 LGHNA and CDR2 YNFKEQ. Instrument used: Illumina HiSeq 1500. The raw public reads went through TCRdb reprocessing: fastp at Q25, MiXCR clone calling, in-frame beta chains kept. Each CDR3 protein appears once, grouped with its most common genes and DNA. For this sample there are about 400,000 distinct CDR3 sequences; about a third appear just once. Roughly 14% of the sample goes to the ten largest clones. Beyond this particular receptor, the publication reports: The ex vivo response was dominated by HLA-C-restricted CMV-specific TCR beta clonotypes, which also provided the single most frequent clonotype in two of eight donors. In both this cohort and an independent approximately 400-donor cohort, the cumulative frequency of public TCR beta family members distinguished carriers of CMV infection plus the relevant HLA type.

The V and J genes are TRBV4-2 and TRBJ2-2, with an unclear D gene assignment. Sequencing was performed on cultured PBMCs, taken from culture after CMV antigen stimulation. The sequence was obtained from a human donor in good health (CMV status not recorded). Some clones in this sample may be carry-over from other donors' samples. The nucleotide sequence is TGTGCCAGCAGCCCCCGAGACTCAACCGGGGAGCTGTTTTTT. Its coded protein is CASSPRDSTGELFF.